One and the same sample provided the 16 T cell receptor beta chains below, sequenced in a study of T cells in Graves' hyperthyroidism and ophthalmopathy. The investigators amplified TCR beta CDR3 regions from RNA transcripts. Primed by the HTBI set, a first-round RT-PCR was run on the TCR CDR3. In TCRdb, the multiplex PCR reads were re-called with MiXCR into one record per CDR3 protein. The sample has hundreds of thousands of distinct CDR3 sequences; approximately 17% are singletons. Sequenced material: blood. These receptors were collected from a woman between 55 and 75 years old with Graves' ophthalmopathy.

This clonotype was detected ten times or more. The chain carries TRBV9 and TRBJ1-6; no clear D. The CDR3 consists of 13 residues. Germline V CDR1 and CDR2: SGDLS, YYNGEE. V lost 4 bases, J lost 12 bases, and 14 bases lay in between. The DNA of the CDR3 is TGTGCCAGCAGCTCCGACCTCAGAATACCCCTCCACTTT. It specifies CASSSDLRIPLHF.

This clonotype has at least ten counts. V and J are TRBV18 and TRBJ2-3, with TRBD2 matching over 11 bases. The length of the CDR3 is 18 residues. Per the germline V gene, CDR1 is KGHSH and CDR2 is LQKENI. The V gene end was trimmed by 2 bases and the J gene end by 4 bases; junction bases not matched to a gene: 11. The CDR3 spells CASSPGLAGGRGSDTQYF. The CDR3 DNA sequence: TGTGCCAGCTCACCAGGCCTAGCGGGGGGCCGTGGTTCAGATACGCAGTATTTT.

This clonotype was detected many times. V gene TRBV28 combines with J gene TRBJ1-3; 12 nucleotides agree with TRBD1. Germline V gene lookup returns CDR1 MDHEN and CDR2 SYDVKM. The CDR3 length is 15 residues. J lost 8 bases, V lost 8 bases, and 10 bases had no gene match. In DNA form, the CDR3 reads TGTGCCAGCGAAGATTCGGGACAGGGGGCTTACACCATATATTTT. It codes for CASEDSGQGAYTIYF.

This clonotype was found many times. This sequence joins TRBV20-1 and TRBJ2-3, with 7 bases that match TRBD1. V lost 3 bases to trimming and J lost 2 bases; unmatched junction nucleotides: 5. CDR3 length: 14 amino acids. The germline gives CDR1 DFQATT, CDR2 SNEGSKA (reference sequence). The CDR3 nucleotides read TGCAGTGCTAGTATGGGGACAGCCACAGATACGCAGTATTTT. It codes for CSASMGTATDTQYF.

This clonotype was detected ten times or more. The rearrangement joins TRBV20-1 to TRBJ2-7, with 11 bases aligning to TRBD2. The V gene's germline CDR1 is DFQATT and CDR2 SNEGSKA (reference sequence). The CDR3 has 14 amino acids. With 3 bases clipped from V and 3 bases from J, the junction kept 4 bases outside the gene matches. In nucleotides, the CDR3 is TGCAGTGCTAGGGGGACTAGCGGAAGCTACGAGCAGTACTTC. Its protein is CSARGTSGSYEQYF.

As concerns this clonotype: A much larger clone is a single base away; this may be a read error. This chain uses TRBV7-9 with TRBJ2-1; tentatively, D is TRBD1 or TRBD2 (5 bases each). CDR1 and CDR2 (germline): SEHNR, FQNEAQ (reference sequence). The CDR3 totals 15 residues. The DNA for the CDR3 is TGTGCCAGCAGCTTAGGGTTCGGGGCCAACAATGAGCAGTCCTTC. It specifies CASSLGFGANNEQSF.

The V gene is TRBV12-3 or TRBV12-4, the J gene TRBJ1-5; TRBD1 agrees at 10 bases. This CDR3 contains 14 residues. V lost 5 bases, J lost 6 bases, and 4 bases stayed unmatched. CDR3 bases: TGTGCCAGCAGTCGGACAGGGGGTCGTCAGCCCCAGCATTTT. Amino acid sequence: CASSRTGGRQPQHF.

This clonotype was seen a handful of times. The rearrangement links TRBV20-1 to TRBJ2-7; no definite D call. The germline CDR1 and CDR2 sequences are DFQATT and SNEGSKA (reference sequence). The CDR3 extends over 14 amino acids. V shed 3 bases and J shed 4 bases, with 16 bases lying between them. This chain's CDR3 is CSASGRLPGYEQYF. CDR3 nucleotide sequence: TGCAGTGCTAGCGGACGTCTCCCGGGTTACGAGCAGTACTTC.

The rearrangement joins TRBV20-1 to TRBJ2-2; the match to TRBD1 covers 12 bases. The CDR3 has 16 residues. Germline trimming cut 2 bases from V and 7 bases from J; bases unmatched to any gene: 8. CDR1 and CDR2 from the germline V gene are DFQATT and SNEGSKA (reference sequence). The CDR3 spells CSARHRDRGLGGELFF. The CDR3 nucleotides read TGCAGTGCTAGACACCGGGACAGGGGGCTCGGCGGGGAGCTGTTTTTT.

The chain combines TRBV30 with TRBJ1-2; weak D call: TRBD1 (6 bases). From germline, CDR1 is GTSNPN and CDR2 SVGIG (reference sequence). V was trimmed by 7 bases and J by 5 bases, leaving 23 bases between them. The CDR3 totals 15 residues. The CDR3 DNA reads TGTGCCTACCAAGTTGGGGGCACGCCTCGATATGGCTACACCTTC. As protein: CAYQVGGTPRYGYTF.

This clonotype came up many times. The J gene is TRBJ2-1, the V gene TRBV13; TRBD2 matches 8 bases. The CDR3 totals 18 residues. Looked up from germline, CDR1 is PRHDT and CDR2 is FYEKMQ (reference sequence). V shed 4 bases, J shed 3 bases, and the junction held 14 bases outside the gene matches. CDR3 nucleotide sequence: TGTGCCAGCAGCTCCCTTAAGCTACTAGCGGCGGACTACAATGAGCAGTTCTTC. It is translated as CASSSLKLLAADYNEQFF.

Notes on this clonotype: Compared with germline, one end of the junction differs, possibly owing to a read error. The chain is built from TRBV2 and TRBJ2-7; perhaps D is TRBD1 or TRBD2 (5 bases each). Germline CDR1 SNHLY, CDR2 FYNNEI. The CDR3 has 15 residues. CDR3 bases: TGTGCCAGCAGTGGGTCGCAAGGGACCTCCTCCGAGCAGTACTTC. Amino acids: CASSGSQGTSSEQYF.

This clonotype was recorded many times. The CDR3 coding sequence is TGCGCCAGCAGCCACCGAGAGCAGTCCCACGAGCAGTACTTC. It codes for CASSHREQSHEQYF. The rearrangement uses TRBV4-1 and TRBJ2-7; D remains unclear. The CDR3 has 14 amino acids. V lost 3 bases and J 5 bases, leaving 14 bases between the germline ends. Germline CDR1 and CDR2: MGHRA and YSYEKL.

Many counts were recorded for this clonotype. Written as DNA, the CDR3 is TGTGCCAGCAGTTTATCCGGGAATGAGAAGCCCCAGCATTTT. Protein sequence: CASSLSGNEKPQHF. This chain links TRBV28 with TRBJ1-5; D unresolved. CDR1 MDHEN and CDR2 SYDVKM come from the germline V gene. V was pared by 1 base and J by 8 bases, with 12 bases between. The CDR3 covers 14 residues.

At least ten counts were recorded for this clonotype. The chain employs TRBV7-2 and TRBJ2-7; 15 bases fit TRBD2. From germline, CDR1 is SGHTA and CDR2 FQGNSA. J was trimmed by 2 bases and V by 2 bases; bases with no gene match: 13. The CDR3 extends over 20 amino acids. The CDR3 bases are TGTGCCAGCAGCTTACGCCGAGGAGGGACTAGCGGGGGGCAGACCTACGAGCAGTACTTC. Encoded protein: CASSLRRGGTSGGQTYEQYF.

V is TRBV20-1 and J is TRBJ1-2, with D perhaps matching TRBD1 (5 bases). Trimming removed 3 bases from V and 2 bases from J, with 13 bases in between. Germline assignment: CDR1 DFQATT and CDR2 SNEGSKA (reference sequence). CDR3 length: 14 amino acids. As DNA, the CDR3 is TGCAGTGCTAGTCGGGGACGGGACAACTATGGCTACACCTTC. This sequence encodes CSASRGRDNYGYTF.